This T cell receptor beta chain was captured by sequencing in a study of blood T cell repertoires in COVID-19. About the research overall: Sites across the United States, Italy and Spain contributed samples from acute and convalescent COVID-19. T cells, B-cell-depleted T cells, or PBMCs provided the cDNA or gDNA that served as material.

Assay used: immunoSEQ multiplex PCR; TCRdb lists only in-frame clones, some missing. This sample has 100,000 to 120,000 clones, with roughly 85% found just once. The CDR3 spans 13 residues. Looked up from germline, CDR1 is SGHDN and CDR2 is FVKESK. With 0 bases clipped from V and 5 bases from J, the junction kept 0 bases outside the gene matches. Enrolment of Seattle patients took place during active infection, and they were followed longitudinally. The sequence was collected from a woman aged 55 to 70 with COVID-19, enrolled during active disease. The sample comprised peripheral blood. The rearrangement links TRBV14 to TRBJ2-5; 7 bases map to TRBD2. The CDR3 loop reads CASSQEGGETQYF. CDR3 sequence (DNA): TGTGCCAGCAGCCAAGAGGGGGGGGAGACCCAGTACTTC.